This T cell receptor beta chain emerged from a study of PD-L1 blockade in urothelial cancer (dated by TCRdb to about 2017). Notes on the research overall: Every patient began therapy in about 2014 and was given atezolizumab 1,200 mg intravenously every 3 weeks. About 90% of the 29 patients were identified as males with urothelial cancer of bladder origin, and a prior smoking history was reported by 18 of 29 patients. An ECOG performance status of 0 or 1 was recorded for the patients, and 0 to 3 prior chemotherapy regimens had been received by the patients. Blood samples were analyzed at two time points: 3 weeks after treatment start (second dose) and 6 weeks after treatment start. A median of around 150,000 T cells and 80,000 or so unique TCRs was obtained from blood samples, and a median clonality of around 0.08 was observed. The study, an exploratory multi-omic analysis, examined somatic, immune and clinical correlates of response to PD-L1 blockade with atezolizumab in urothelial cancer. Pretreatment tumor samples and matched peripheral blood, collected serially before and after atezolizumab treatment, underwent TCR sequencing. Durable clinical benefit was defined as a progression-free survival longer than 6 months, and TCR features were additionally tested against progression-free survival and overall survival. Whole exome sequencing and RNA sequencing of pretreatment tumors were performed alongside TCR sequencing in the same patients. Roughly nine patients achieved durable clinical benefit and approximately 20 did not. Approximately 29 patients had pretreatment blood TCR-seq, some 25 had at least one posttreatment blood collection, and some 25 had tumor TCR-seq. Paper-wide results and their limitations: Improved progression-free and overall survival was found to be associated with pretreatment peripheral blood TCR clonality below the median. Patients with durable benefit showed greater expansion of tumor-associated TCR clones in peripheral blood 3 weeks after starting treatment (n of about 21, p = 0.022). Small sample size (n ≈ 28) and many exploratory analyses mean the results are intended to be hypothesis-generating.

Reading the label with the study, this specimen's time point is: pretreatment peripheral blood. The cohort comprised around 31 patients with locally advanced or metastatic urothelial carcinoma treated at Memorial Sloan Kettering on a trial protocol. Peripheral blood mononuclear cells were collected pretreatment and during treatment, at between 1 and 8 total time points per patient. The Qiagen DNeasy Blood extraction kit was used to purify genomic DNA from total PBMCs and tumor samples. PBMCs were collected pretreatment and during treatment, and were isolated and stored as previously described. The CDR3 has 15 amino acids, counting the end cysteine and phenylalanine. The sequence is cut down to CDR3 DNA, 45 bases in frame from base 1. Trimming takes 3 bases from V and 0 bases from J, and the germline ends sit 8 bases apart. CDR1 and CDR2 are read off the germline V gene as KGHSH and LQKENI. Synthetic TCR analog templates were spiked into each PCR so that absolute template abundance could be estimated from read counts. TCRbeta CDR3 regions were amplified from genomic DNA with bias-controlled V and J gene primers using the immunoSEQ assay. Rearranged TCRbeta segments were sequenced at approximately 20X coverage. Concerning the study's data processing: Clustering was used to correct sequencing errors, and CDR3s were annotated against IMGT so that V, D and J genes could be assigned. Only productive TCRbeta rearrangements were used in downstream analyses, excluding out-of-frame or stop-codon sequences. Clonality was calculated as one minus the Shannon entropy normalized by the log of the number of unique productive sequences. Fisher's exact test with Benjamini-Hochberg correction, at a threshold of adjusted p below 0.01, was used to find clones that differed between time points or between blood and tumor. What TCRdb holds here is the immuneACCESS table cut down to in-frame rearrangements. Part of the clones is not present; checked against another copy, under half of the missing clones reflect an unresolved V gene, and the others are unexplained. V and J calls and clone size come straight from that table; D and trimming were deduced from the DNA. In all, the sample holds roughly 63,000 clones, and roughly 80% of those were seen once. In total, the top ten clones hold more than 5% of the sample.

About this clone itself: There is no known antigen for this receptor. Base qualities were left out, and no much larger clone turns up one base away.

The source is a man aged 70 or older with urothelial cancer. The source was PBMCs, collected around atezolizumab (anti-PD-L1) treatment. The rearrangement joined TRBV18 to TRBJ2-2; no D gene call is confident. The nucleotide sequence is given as TGTGCCAGCTCACCTGAAACTGCGAACACCGGGGAGCTGTTTTTT. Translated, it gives CASSPETANTGELFF. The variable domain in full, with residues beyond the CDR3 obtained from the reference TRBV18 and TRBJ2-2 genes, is NAGVMQNPRHLVRRRGQEARLRCSPMKGHSHVYWYRQLPEEGLKFMVYLQKENIIDESGMPKERFSAEFPKEGPSILRIQQVVRGDSAAYFCASSPETANTGELFFGEGSRLTVL.